Given below is one TCR beta chain in context. This sample is drawn from a study of T cell responses to AZD1222 COVID-19 vaccine. The assay was immunoSEQ multiplex PCR, and TCRdb's table has in-frame clones only and misses some. Here the sample spans more than 80,000 clones, roughly 85% being singletons. Germline CDR1 and CDR2: SEHNR and FQNEAQ (reference sequence). The CDR3 is 14 amino acids. With 4 bases clipped from V and 7 bases from J, the junction kept 5 bases outside the gene matches. The sequencing here drew on peripheral blood, taken 28 days after the second AZD1222 dose. The clonotype comes from an adult who received the AZD1222 COVID-19 vaccine. This chain joins TRBV7-9 and TRBJ2-1; 9 positions agree with TRBD1. CDR3 protein: CASSSDRGSNEQFF. In nucleotides, the CDR3 is TGTGCCAGCAGCTCCGACAGGGGGTCGAATGAGCAGTTCTTC.